This TCR beta chain appears in the sequencing data of a study of blood T cell repertoires in COVID-19. Study-level background: T cells, B-cell-depleted T cells, or PBMCs supplied cDNA or gDNA.

Methods used by the authors: Estimation of nucleated cell counts relied on the amplification of reference gene primers. TCRdb's table, derived via immunoSEQ multiplex PCR, lists solely in-frame clones and lacks some. That table supplies the V and J calls and clone size; D and trimming were determined from the DNA. The sample contains 200,000 to 250,000 clones, about 83% of which appear only once. From germline, CDR1 is LNHNV and CDR2 YYDKDF (reference sequence). The trim removed 5 bases at V and 8 bases at J, leaving 11 bases unmatched. The CDR3 covers 15 residues. The chain uses TRBV15 and TRBJ1-4; TRBD1 aligns across 7 bases. This clonotype was obtained from a woman in her fifties or sixties with acute or convalescent COVID-19. What was sequenced was peripheral blood. The CDR3 DNA sequence: TGTGCCACCAGCGCCCAACGACAGGGATCGGAAAAACTGTTTTTT. This gives the protein CATSAQRQGSEKLFF.